This TCR beta chain is drawn from a study of cytomegalovirus exposure and HLA in healthy donors. The PCR used 60 Vbeta and 13 Jbeta primers. Clones were read by immunoSEQ multiplex PCR, and TCRdb kept only the in-frame ones, dropping some. Among 150,000 to 200,000 clones, roughly four fifths were seen once, and the ten largest hold about 4%. This clone showed up just once. CDR3 size: 16 residues. V was pared by 3 bases and J by 3 bases, with 10 bases of the junction left unmatched. Germline V CDR1 and CDR2: SGHTA, FQGTGA. Sequencing used PBMCs. The chain uses TRBV7-3 and TRBJ2-7; 8 positions match TRBD2. The clonotype originates from a man over 45 in good health and CMV-seropositive. This chain's CDR3 is CASSFPGTSFGYEQYF. CDR3 nucleotides: TGTGCCAGCAGCTTCCCCGGGACTAGTTTCGGCTACGAGCAGTACTTC.